Following are 29 T cell receptor beta chains from one sample sequenced in a study of Graves' ophthalmopathy and Graves' hyperthyroidism. Amplification targeted the TCR beta CDR3 regions, with RNA transcripts as the source material. After a first-round RT-PCR with HTBI primers, a second-round multiplex PCR was run. TCRdb called the multiplex PCR reads again in MiXCR, with one record for every CDR3 protein. The table records around 1,200,000 distinct CDR3 sequences, about 36% of them present only once. The sequencing sample was made of peripheral blood or thyroid tissue (not recorded which). The receptors were gathered from an adult man with Graves' hyperthyroidism.

At least ten counts were recorded for this clonotype. The chain uses TRBV5-1 and TRBJ1-1, with unresolved D. The CDR3 runs to 16 residues. Trimming left V 4 bases short and J 7 bases short, with 23 bases between. From germline, CDR1 is SGHRS and CDR2 YFSETQ. This chain's CDR3 is CASSPHRSWSTFEAFF. CDR3 nucleotide sequence: TGCGCCAGCAGCCCCCACCGAAGTTGGTCTACGTTTGAAGCTTTCTTT. The complete variable domain, with remaining parts taken from reference TRBV5-1 and TRBJ1-1, reads KAGVTQTPRYLIKTRGQQVTLSCSPISGHRSVSWYQQTPGQGLQFLFEYFSETQRNKGNFPGRFSGRQFSNSRSEMNVSTLELGDSALYLCASSPHRSWSTFEAFFGQGTRLTVV.

The V and J genes are TRBV6-5 and TRBJ1-1, with 10 positions matching TRBD1. The germline V gene encodes CDR1 MNHEY and CDR2 SVGAGI. The CDR3 has 13 amino acids. After removal of 5 bases from V and 7 bases from J, the junction contained 4 bases not matched to a gene. CDR3 sequence: CASSPGQGGEAFF. DNA of the CDR3: TGTGCCAGCAGTCCAGGACAGGGGGGTGAAGCTTTCTTT.

This clonotype was seen at least ten times. This chain connects TRBV20-1 to TRBJ1-2, with D unclear. This CDR3 comprises 13 residues. Trimming took 0 bases from V and 4 from J, leaving 9 bases between them. Germline CDR1 is DFQATT and CDR2 is SNEGSKA (reference sequence). The CDR3 is CSARERLSYGYTF. In nucleotides, the CDR3 is TGCAGTGCTAGAGAGCGCCTGTCCTATGGCTACACCTTC.

This clonotype has at least ten counts. This rearrangement joins TRBV9 to TRBJ2-7, with TRBD2 as a possible D gene (6 bases). Deletions cut 4 bases from V and 2 bases from J, with 13 bases between. Germline lookup yields CDR1 SGDLS and CDR2 YYNGEE. The length of the CDR3 is 14 residues. The CDR3 sequence: CASSSTGSPYEQYF. The CDR3 coding sequence is TGTGCCAGCAGCAGCACCGGGAGCCCCTACGAGCAGTACTTC.

This clonotype was picked up many times. This chain connects TRBV19 to TRBJ2-7; 10 bases fit TRBD2. The germline V gene encodes CDR1 LNHDA and CDR2 SQIVND (reference sequence). V was clipped by 7 bases and J by 4 bases; unmatched bases: 4. The CDR3 consists of 13 residues. The CDR3 coding sequence is TGTGCCAGTACCGGGACTAGCGCTTACGAGCAGTACTTC. Its protein is CASTGTSAYEQYF.

Concerning this clonotype: This may stem from a read error, because a much larger clone lies one nucleotide away. The chain employs TRBV29-1 and TRBJ1-4; no firm D call. The CDR3 is 15 residues long. CDR1 SQVTM and CDR2 ANQGSEA come from the germline V gene. The CDR3 DNA is TGCGGCGTAGGTATGACTGGCGCAACTAATGAAAAACTGTTTTTT. Translation: CGVGMTGATNEKLFF.

The table lists this clonotype with many counts. The chain carries TRBV15 and TRBJ2-5; the match to TRBD2 covers 16 bases. CDR3 length: 19 residues. Germline CDR1 is LNHNV and CDR2 is YYDKDF (reference sequence). Trimming cost V 4 bases and J 4 bases; bases outside gene matches: 12. CDR3 residues: CATSKERGLAGGWGETQYF. The CDR3 DNA sequence: TGTGCCACCAGCAAAGAAAGGGGACTAGCGGGAGGGTGGGGAGAGACCCAGTACTTC.

A few counts support this clonotype. This rearrangement joins TRBV29-1 to TRBJ1-4; D is possibly TRBD1 (5 bases). CDR3 size: 14 residues. Trimming removed 7 bases from V and 15 bases from J, with 27 bases in between. Germline lookup yields CDR1 SQVTM and CDR2 ANQGSEA. The CDR3 is CSASGGAGGKDVFF. The CDR3 region has the DNA TGCAGCGCTAGCGGCGGGGCAGGTGGCAAGGATGTGTTTTTT. The entire variable domain, with the rest obtained from reference TRBV29-1 and TRBJ1-4, is as follows: SAVISQKPSRDICQRGTSLTIQCQVDSQVTMMFWYRQQPGQSLTLIATANQGSEATYESGFVIDKFPISRPNLTFSTLTVSNMSPEDSSIYLCSASGGAGGKDVFFGSGTQLSVL.

This clonotype was detected a few times. This chain uses TRBV6-5 with TRBJ2-5; D remains ambiguous. The V end lost 2 bases, the J end lost 5 bases, and 21 bases lay between the germline ends. The CDR3 has 17 amino acids. Germline V CDR1 and CDR2: MNHEY, SVGAGI. The CDR3 sequence is CASSYGSQGFYEETQYF. As DNA, the CDR3 is TGTGCCAGCAGTTACGGCAGTCAAGGGTTTTACGAGGAGACCCAGTACTTC.

The chain couples TRBV19 to TRBJ1-1; D unclear. V was clipped by 5 bases and J by 5 bases, with 12 bases between them. Germline V CDR1 and CDR2: LNHDA, SQIVND (reference sequence). This CDR3 is built from 13 residues. CDR3 sequence (DNA): TGTGCCAGTAGTGTGTCCGGGGTAACTGAAGCTTTCTTT. This encodes CASSVSGVTEAFF. Filled out from reference TRBV19 and TRBJ1-1, the complete variable domain reads DGGITQSPKYLFRKEGQNVTLSCEQNLNHDAMYWYRQDPGQGLRLIYYSQIVNDFQKGDIAEGYSVSREKKESFPLTVTSAQKNPTAFYLCASSVSGVTEAFFGQGTRLTVV.

This clonotype was seen only a few times. This chain links TRBV19 with TRBJ1-5; D not certain. Trimming cost V 4 bases and J 0 bases, with 10 bases left between them. Germline V gene lookup returns CDR1 LNHDA and CDR2 SQIVND (reference sequence). The CDR3 consists of 15 residues. The CDR3 here is CASSKNGNSNQPQHF. The CDR3 nucleotides are TGTGCCAGTAGTAAGAACGGAAATAGCAATCAGCCCCAGCATTTT.

Comment on this clonotype: With a much larger clone just one base away, this may be a read error. This chain connects TRBV7-9 to TRBJ1-1, with D unclear. There are 13 residues in the CDR3. Germline values: CDR1 SEHNR, CDR2 FQNEAQ (reference sequence). Written as DNA, the CDR3 is TGTGCCCGCAGCTTTCTTGAGGGCGCTGAAGCTTTCTTT. Translated: CARSFLEGAEAFF.

Of note for this clonotype: Because it lacks the conserved phenylalanine or tryptophan at the end, this CDR3 is likely a read error. No DNA is shown, since the ends of the CDR3 on it are uncertain; the CDR3 is the one TCRdb lists. The genes are TRBV9 and TRBJ2-7; the D segment call TRBD2 is taken from the table without a DNA check. Termini included, the CDR3 measures 9 amino acids. Germline V gives CDR1 SGDLS, CDR2 YYNGEE. The CDR3 region is CASSTGWAS.

This clonotype was recorded a few times. This sequence joins TRBV10-3 and TRBJ2-7, with TRBD1 identical over 8 bases. CDR3 length: 14 amino acids. Germline lookup yields CDR1 ENHRY and CDR2 SYGVKD. Trimming cost V 10 bases and J 5 bases; bases outside gene matches: 13. The CDR3 spells CASISPDRANEQYF. CDR3 sequence (DNA): TGTGCCAGCATCTCCCCGGACAGGGCTAACGAGCAGTACTTC.

This clonotype came up a few times. This sequence joins TRBV9 and TRBJ2-6; 10 bases are shared with TRBD1. After removal of 2 bases from V and 0 bases from J, the junction contained 2 bases not matched to a gene. CDR3 length: 17 residues. Germline V gene data show CDR1 as SGDLS and CDR2 as YYNGEE. The CDR3 DNA reads as TGTGCCAGCAGCGTTGGACAGGGGGGCTCTGGGGCCAACGTCCTGACTTTC. Translated, it gives CASSVGQGGSGANVLTF.

This clonotype was observed a few times. The chain has TRBV7-3 and TRBJ2-2; no clear D. Germline V lookup: CDR1 SGHTA, CDR2 FQGTGA. This CDR3 comprises 17 residues. Trimming removed 1 base at V and 0 bases at J, with 12 bases between. The CDR3 region has the DNA TGTGCCAGCAGCTTAAATAGCCGCAGCGCGAACACCGGGGAGCTGTTTTTT. This translates into CASSLNSRSANTGELFF. Supplemented by reference TRBV7-3 and TRBJ2-2, the full variable domain reads GAGVSQTPSNKVTEKGKYVELRCDPISGHTALYWYRQSLGQGPEFLIYFQGTGAADDSGLPNDRFFAVRPEGSVSTLKIQRTERGDSAVYLCASSLNSRSANTGELFFGEGSRLTVL.

The genes are TRBV28 and TRBJ2-7; 8 nucleotides agree with TRBD1. From germline, CDR1 is MDHEN and CDR2 SYDVKM. The J segment lost 5 bases and the V segment lost 5 bases, leaving 8 bases of the junction unmatched. The length of the CDR3 is 14 residues. CDR3 in amino acids: CASSQPTGDDEQYF. CDR3 DNA sequence: TGTGCCAGCAGTCAGCCGACAGGGGACGACGAGCAGTACTTC.

Comments on this clonotype: A much more abundant neighbour one base away suggests this may be a read error. The chain has TRBV25-1 and TRBJ1-1; D is perhaps TRBD1 (5 bases). V lost 2 bases to trimming and J lost 1 base, with 8 bases between them. There are 14 residues in the CDR3. Germline V lookup: CDR1 MGHDK, CDR2 SYGVNS. The CDR3 here is CASSEAGWNTEAFF. CDR3 bases: TGTGCCAGCAGTGAAGCAGGGTGGAACACTGAAGCTTTCTTT.

This clonotype was detected only once. V and J are TRBV7-2 and TRBJ1-5; 7 nucleotides match TRBD1. This CDR3 has 15 residues. Germline-derived CDR1 and CDR2 are SGHTA and FQGNSA. J gave up 5 bases and V 0 bases, and 4 bases lay outside the gene matches. The CDR3 sequence: CASSLARGGHQPQHF. The DNA of the CDR3 is TGTGCCAGCAGCTTAGCTCGAGGGGGCCATCAGCCCCAGCATTTT.

The chain couples TRBV19 to TRBJ2-7; D may be TRBD1 or TRBD2 (5 bases each). The length of the CDR3 is 14 residues. Germline V gives CDR1 LNHDA, CDR2 SQIVND (reference sequence). Trimming removed 3 bases at V and 6 bases at J, with 15 bases between. CDR3: CASSMVQGVSEQYF. For the CDR3, the DNA is TGTGCCAGTAGTATGGTGCAGGGAGTGAGCGAGCAGTACTTC.

At least ten counts were recorded for this clonotype. The DNA is omitted, as the CDR3 cannot be located on it reliably, and the CDR3 follows TCRdb's listing. The chain couples TRBV14 to TRBJ2-7; TRBD1 is the table's D call and was not checked against the DNA. The CDR3 extends over 15 residues, inclusive of both ends. Germline CDR1 SGHDN, CDR2 FVKESK. This CDR3 is CASSHIFGQGDEQYF.

The rearrangement links TRBV28 to TRBJ2-7, with D possibly matching TRBD1 (6 bases). The V gene lost 6 bases and the J gene lost 3 bases, with 9 bases spanning the gap. This CDR3 region has 12 residues. Germline assignment: CDR1 MDHEN and CDR2 SYDVKM. Written as DNA, the CDR3 is TGTGCCAGCAGGAGGACAGTCTACGAGCAGTACTTC. This gives the protein CASRRTVYEQYF.

This rearrangement joins TRBV4-1 to TRBJ2-3, with D possibly TRBD2 on 6 matching bases. The CDR3 is 15 amino acids. Germline-derived CDR1 and CDR2 are MGHRA and YSYEKL. V was clipped by 1 base and J by 0 bases, with 8 bases between them. The CDR3 here is CASSQAGVSTDTQYF. For the CDR3, the DNA is TGCGCCAGCAGCCAAGCGGGGGTTAGCACAGATACGCAGTATTTT.

Turning to this clonotype: One base away lies a much larger clone, so this may be a sequencing read error. The V gene is TRBV14, the J gene TRBJ2-5; D may be TRBD1 or TRBD2 (5 bases each). The CDR3 is 15 residues long. Germline V gives CDR1 SGHDN, CDR2 FVKESK. The CDR3 region has the DNA TGTGCCAGCAGTTCCGGGTTGGGGGTCCACGAGACCCGGTACTTC. Amino acid sequence: CASSSGLGVHETRYF.

The sample holds many counts of this clonotype. The chain carries TRBV7-9 and TRBJ1-2; D not resolved. Germline V gene data show CDR1 as SEHNR and CDR2 as FQNEAQ (reference sequence). This CDR3 spans 15 amino acids. The V and J ends lost 0 bases and 6 bases respectively, with 14 bases between them. CDR3 bases: TGTGCCAGCAGCTTAGCCCTGTCCGCCAAGGATGGCTACACCTTC. It is translated as CASSLALSAKDGYTF.

This clonotype was recorded at least ten times. The chain uses TRBV4-1 and TRBJ1-6; D is unresolved. This CDR3 contains 13 residues. V lost 4 bases to trimming and J lost 8 bases, with 9 bases between them. The germline gives CDR1 MGHRA, CDR2 YSYEKL. The CDR3 DNA reads TGCGCCAGCAGCCTTATGTCTGATTCACCCCTCCACTTT. Its translation: CASSLMSDSPLHF.

The chain carries TRBV11-2 and TRBJ1-2, with D possibly being TRBD1 (5 bases). Germline V gene sequence: CDR1 SGHAT, CDR2 FQNNGV. The CDR3 is made up of 14 amino acids. Trimming shortened V by 5 bases and J by 7 bases, and 17 bases separated the two germline ends. DNA of the CDR3: TGTGCCAGCAGCCCGAGTTCCGTGGGGGGTGGCTACACCTTC. It specifies CASSPSSVGGGYTF.

The sample holds many counts of this clonotype. The genes are TRBV2 and TRBJ2-2; 9 nucleotides agree with TRBD1. Germline V gene sequence: CDR1 SNHLY, CDR2 FYNNEI. The ends lost 10 bases at V and 7 bases at J; junction bases unmatched: 7. The CDR3 loop spans 13 amino acids. CDR3 sequence reads: CATTGGQGGELFF. DNA for the CDR3: TGTGCCACCACCGGGGGACAGGGCGGGGAGCTGTTTTTT.

V and J are TRBV12-3 or TRBV12-4 and TRBJ1-4; D remains unclear. This CDR3 region has 18 residues. The V end lost 4 bases, the J end lost 0 bases, and 18 bases lay between the germline ends. CDR3 amino acids: CASSYGAGRPSTNEKLFF. CDR3 DNA: TGTGCCAGCAGTTACGGTGCTGGGCGGCCCTCAACTAATGAAAAACTGTTTTTT.